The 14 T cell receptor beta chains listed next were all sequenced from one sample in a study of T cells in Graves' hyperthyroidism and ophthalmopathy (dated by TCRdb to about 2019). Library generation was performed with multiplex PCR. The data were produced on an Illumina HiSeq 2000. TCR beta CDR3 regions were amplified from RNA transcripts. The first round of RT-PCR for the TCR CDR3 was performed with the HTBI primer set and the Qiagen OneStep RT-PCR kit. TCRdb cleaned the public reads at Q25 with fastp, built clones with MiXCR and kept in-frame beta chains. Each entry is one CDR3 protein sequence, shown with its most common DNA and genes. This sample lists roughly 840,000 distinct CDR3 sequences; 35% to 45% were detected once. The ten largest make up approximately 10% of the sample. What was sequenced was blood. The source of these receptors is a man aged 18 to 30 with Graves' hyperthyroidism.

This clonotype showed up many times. The CDR3 region is CSARPGQGRGNSPLHF. DNA for the CDR3: TGCAGTGCTAGACCTGGACAGGGTAGGGGTAATTCACCCCTCCACTTT. The V and J genes are TRBV20-1 and TRBJ1-6, with 8 bases matching TRBD1. With V trimmed by 2 bases and J by 6 bases, 9 bases remained unmatched. Per germline, CDR1 DFQATT and CDR2 SNEGSKA (reference sequence). This CDR3 has 16 amino acids.

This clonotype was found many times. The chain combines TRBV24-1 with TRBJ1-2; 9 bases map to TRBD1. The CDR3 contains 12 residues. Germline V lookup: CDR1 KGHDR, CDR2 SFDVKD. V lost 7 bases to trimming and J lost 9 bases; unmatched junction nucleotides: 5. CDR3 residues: CATSPGQGSYTF. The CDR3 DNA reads TGTGCCACCAGCCCGGGACAGGGCAGCTACACCTTC.

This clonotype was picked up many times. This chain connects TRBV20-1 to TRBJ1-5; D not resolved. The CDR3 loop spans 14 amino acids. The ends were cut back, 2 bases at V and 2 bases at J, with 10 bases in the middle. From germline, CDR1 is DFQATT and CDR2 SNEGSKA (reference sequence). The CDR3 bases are TGCAGTGCTAGATATGGGAATGGCAATCAGCCCCAGCATTTT. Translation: CSARYGNGNQPQHF.

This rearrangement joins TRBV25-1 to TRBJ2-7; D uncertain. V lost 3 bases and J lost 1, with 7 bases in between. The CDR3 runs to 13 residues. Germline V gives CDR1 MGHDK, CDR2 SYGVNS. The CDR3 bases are TGTGCCAGCAGTGAGGAGCAGTCCTACGAGCAGTACTTC. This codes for CASSEEQSYEQYF.

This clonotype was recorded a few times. This chain's CDR3 is CSARGSSNEQYF. The CDR3 region has the DNA TGCAGTGCTAGAGGATCATCTAACGAGCAGTACTTC. The gene calls are TRBV20-1 and TRBJ2-7; the D is unclear. The CDR3 totals 12 residues. In germline, CDR1 is DFQATT, CDR2 SNEGSKA (reference sequence). V was cut by 1 base and J by 5 bases, with 9 bases left in between.

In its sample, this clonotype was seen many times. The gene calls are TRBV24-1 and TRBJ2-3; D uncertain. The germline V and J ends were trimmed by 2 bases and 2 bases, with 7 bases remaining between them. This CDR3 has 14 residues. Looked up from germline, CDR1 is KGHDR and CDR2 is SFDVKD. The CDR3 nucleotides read TGTGCCACCAGTGATTCGAGACTCACAGATACGCAGTATTTT. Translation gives CATSDSRLTDTQYF.

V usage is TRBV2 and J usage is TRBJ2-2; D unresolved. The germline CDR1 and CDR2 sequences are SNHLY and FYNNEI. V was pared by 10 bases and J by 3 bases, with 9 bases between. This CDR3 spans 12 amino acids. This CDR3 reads CATAWDTGELFF. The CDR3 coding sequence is TGTGCCACCGCCTGGGACACCGGGGAGCTGTTTTTT.

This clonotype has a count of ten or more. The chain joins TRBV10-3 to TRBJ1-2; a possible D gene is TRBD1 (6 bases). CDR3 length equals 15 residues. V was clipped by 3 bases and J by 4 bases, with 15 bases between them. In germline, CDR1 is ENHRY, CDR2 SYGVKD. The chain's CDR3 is CAISDEDSEGYGYTF. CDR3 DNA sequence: TGTGCCATCAGTGACGAGGACAGTGAGGGCTATGGCTACACCTTC.

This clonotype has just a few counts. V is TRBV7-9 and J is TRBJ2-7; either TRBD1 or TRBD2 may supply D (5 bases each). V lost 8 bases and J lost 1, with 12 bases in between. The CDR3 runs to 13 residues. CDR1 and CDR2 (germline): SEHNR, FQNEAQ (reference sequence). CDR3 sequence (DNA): TGTGCCAGCGGGGGTGTAGTGTCCTACGAGCAGTACTTC. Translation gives CASGGVVSYEQYF.

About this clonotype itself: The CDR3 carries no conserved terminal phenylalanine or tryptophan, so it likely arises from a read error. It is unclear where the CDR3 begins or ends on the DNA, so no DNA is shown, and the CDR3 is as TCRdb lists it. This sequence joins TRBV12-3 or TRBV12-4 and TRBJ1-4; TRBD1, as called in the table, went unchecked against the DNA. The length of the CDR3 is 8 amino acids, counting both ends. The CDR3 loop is CASSPGAY.

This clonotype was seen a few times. For the CDR3, the DNA is TGTGCCAGCAGTTCCCGATCGGGGGAAGGGTCCTACGAGCAGTACTTC. This translates into CASSSRSGEGSYEQYF. This chain uses TRBV9 with TRBJ2-7, with D perhaps matching TRBD2 (6 bases). V lost 5 bases, J lost 1 base, and 19 bases lay in between. Germline values: CDR1 SGDLS, CDR2 YYNGEE. There are 16 residues in the CDR3.

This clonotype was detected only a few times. Written as DNA, the CDR3 is TGTGCCACCAGCAGTGAAGGGGGCTATGGCTACACCTTC. It yields the protein CATSSEGGYGYTF. The chain couples TRBV15 to TRBJ1-2; tentatively, D is TRBD1 (6 bases). This CDR3 contains 13 residues. Trimming took 3 bases from V and 4 from J, leaving 9 bases between them. Germline V lookup: CDR1 LNHNV, CDR2 YYDKDF (reference sequence). The complete variable domain, with remaining parts taken from reference TRBV15 and TRBJ1-2, reads DAMVIQNPRYQVTQFGKPVTLSCSQTLNHNVMYWYQQKSSQAPKLLFHYYDKDFNNEADTPDNFQSRRPNTSFCFLDIRSPGLGDTAMYLCATSSEGGYGYTFGSGTRLTVV.

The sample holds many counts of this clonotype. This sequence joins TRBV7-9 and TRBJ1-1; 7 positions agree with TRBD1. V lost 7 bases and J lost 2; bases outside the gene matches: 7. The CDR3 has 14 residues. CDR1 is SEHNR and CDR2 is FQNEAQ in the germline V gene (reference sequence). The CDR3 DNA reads TGTGCCAGCACCTTGGACAGGCTCAACACTGAAGCTTTCTTT. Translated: CASTLDRLNTEAFF.

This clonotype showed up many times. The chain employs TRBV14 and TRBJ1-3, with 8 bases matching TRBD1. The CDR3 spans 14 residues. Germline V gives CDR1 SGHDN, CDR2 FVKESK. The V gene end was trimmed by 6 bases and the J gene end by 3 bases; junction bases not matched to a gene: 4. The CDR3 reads CASSPDRGGNTIYF. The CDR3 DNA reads TGTGCCAGCAGTCCCGACAGGGGTGGAAACACCATATATTTT.